A selection of T cell receptor beta chains follows, all from one sample in a study of shared clonotypes between healthy human individuals. Repertoires were generated with immunoSEQ multiplex PCR, while TCRdb's copy carries only in-frame clones and drops some. The table includes 2 million to 3 million clones, 80% to 95% detected once. Source material: naive CD4+ T cells from PBMCs. The receptors were gathered from a man in his late teens or twenties in good health. Some clones in this sample may be carry-over from other donors' samples. CDR3s include the opening cysteine and the closing phenylalanine or tryptophan. Fields, in order: V gene, clone size, D gene, J gene, CDR3 protein, CDR3 DNA. D genes are given only for firm matches. Some rows mark clone size as missing; the rest say once, few, many or name a class of expanded clone.

TRBV9	NA	NA	TRBJ1-2	CASSPRGGINYGYTF	TGTGCCAGCAGCCCCAGAGGGGGGATCAACTATGGCTACACCTTC
TRBV7-8	NA	TRBD1	TRBJ1-2	CASSLAGTGAHGYTF	TGTGCCAGCAGCTTGGCCGGGACAGGGGCTCATGGCTACACCTTC
TRBV6-5	NA	NA	TRBJ2-7	CASSYREGSLYEQYF	TGTGCCAGCAGTTACCGCGAGGGGTCCCTATACGAGCAGTACTTC
TRBV11-3	NA	TRBD1	TRBJ2-5	CASSQGQGTYQETQYF	TGTGCCAGCAGCCAGGGACAGGGGACGTACCAAGAGACCCAGTACTTC
TRBV7-9	NA	NA	TRBJ2-5	CASSLASPGETQYF	TGTGCCAGCAGCTTAGCTTCGCCCGGGGAGACCCAGTACTTC
TRBV5-1	NA	NA	TRBJ2-2	CASSLTQAPGELFF	TGCGCCAGCAGCTTGACCCAGGCGCCCGGGGAGCTGTTTTTT
TRBV19	NA	TRBD1	TRBJ2-7	CASSPLGGSSYEQYF	TGTGCCAGTAGTCCACTAGGGGGCAGCTCCTACGAGCAGTACTTC
TRBV5-4	NA	TRBD2	TRBJ2-3	CASSPPTSGAKSTDTQYF	TGTGCCAGCAGCCCACCGACTAGCGGGGCCAAAAGCACAGATACGCAGTATTTT
TRBV28	NA	TRBD2	TRBJ2-3	CASSKGLAGTGADTQYF	TGTGCCAGCAGCAAGGGACTAGCGGGAACCGGAGCAGATACGCAGTATTTT
TRBV6-5	NA	NA	TRBJ2-7	CASSYRREQYF	TGTGCCAGCAGTTACCGACGAGAGCAGTACTTC
TRBV19	NA	NA	TRBJ1-5	CASSIIDSNQPQHF	TGTGCCAGTAGTATTATAGACAGCAATCAGCCCCAGCATTTT
TRBV11-3	NA	NA	TRBJ2-1	CASRENRLTNEQFF	TGTGCCAGCAGAGAGAACCGTCTCACCAATGAGCAGTTCTTC
TRBV28	NA	NA	TRBJ1-1	CASSLRQNTEAFF	TGTGCCAGCAGTTTACGACAGAACACTGAAGCTTTCTTT
TRBV2	NA	TRBD1	TRBJ2-7	CASSVALRGLISYEQYF	TGTGCCAGCAGCGTCGCCCTGAGGGGGCTAATCTCCTACGAGCAGTACTTC
TRBV4-1	NA	TRBD1	TRBJ2-7	CASSQDFWQGAGYEQYF	TGCGCCAGCAGCCAAGATTTTTGGCAGGGGGCGGGGTACGAGCAGTACTTC
TRBV11-3	NA	NA	TRBJ2-3	CASSLAGYSTDTQYF	TGTGCCAGCAGCTTAGCGGGATACTCCACAGATACGCAGTATTTT
TRBV5-4	NA	NA	TRBJ2-1	CASGEVQGVNNEQFF	TGTGCCAGCGGGGAGGTACAGGGCGTCAACAATGAGCAGTTCTTC
TRBV9	once	NA	TRBJ2-3	CASSRVASTDTQYF	TGTGCCAGCAGCCGCGTAGCATCCACAGATACGCAGTATTTT
TRBV30	NA	TRBD2	TRBJ2-1	CAWSTSGRSYNEQFF	TGTGCCTGGAGTACTAGCGGGAGATCCTACAATGAGCAGTTCTTC
TRBV28	once	NA	TRBJ2-1	CASSPNNEQFF	TGTGCCAGCAGCCCAAACAATGAGCAGTTCTTC
TRBV19	NA	NA	TRBJ2-3	CASSIGGSTDTQYF	TGTGCCAGTAGTATTGGCGGTAGCACAGATACGCAGTATTTT
TRBV21-1	NA	NA	TRBJ1-3	CASSKAAEGGPSGNTIYF	TGTGCCAGCAGCAAAGCCGCTGAGGGGGGCCCCTCGGGAAACACCATATATTTT